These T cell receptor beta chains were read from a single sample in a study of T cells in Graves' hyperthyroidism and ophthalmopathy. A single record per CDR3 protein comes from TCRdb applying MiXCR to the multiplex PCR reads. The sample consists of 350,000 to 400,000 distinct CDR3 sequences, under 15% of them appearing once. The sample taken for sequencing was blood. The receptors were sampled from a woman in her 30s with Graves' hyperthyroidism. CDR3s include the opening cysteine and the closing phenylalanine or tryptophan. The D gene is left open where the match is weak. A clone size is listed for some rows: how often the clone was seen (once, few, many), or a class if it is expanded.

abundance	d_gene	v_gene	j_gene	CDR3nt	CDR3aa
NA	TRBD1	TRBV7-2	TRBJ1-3	TGTGCCAGCAGCTGGTCAGGGACAGGGGTTCGCTCTGGAAACACCATATATTTT	CASSWSGTGVRSGNTIYF
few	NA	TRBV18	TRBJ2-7	TGTGCCAGCTCACCCGCAGAGGGGACCTACGAGCAGTACTTC	CASSPAEGTYEQYF
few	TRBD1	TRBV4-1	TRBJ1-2	TGCGCCAGCAGCCAAGATGATTGGGACAGCTTTAATTACTATGGCTACACCTTC	CASSQDDWDSFNYYGYTF
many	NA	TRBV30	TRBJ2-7	TGTGCCTGGAGTGTTTGGGGCCCCGAAACCTACGAGCAGTACTTC	CAWSVWGPETYEQYF
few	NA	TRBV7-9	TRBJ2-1	TGTGCCAGCAGCTTAGTGGGTCTAGCTGAGAGCTCCTACAATGAGCAGTTCTTC	CASSLVGLAESSYNEQFF
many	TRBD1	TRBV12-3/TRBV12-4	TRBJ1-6	TGTGCCAGCAGATCTGGGACAGGAAATCCCATTTCACCCCTCCACTTT	CASRSGTGNPISPLHF
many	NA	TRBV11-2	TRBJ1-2	TGTGCCAGCAACAACTCGCGACCCAACTATGGCTACACCTTC	CASNNSRPNYGYTF
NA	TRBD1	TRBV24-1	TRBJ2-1	TGTGCCACCAGTGAGAGGGGGCGAGGGGATGAGCAGTTCTTC	CATSERGRGDEQFF
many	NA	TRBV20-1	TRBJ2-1	TGCAGTGCTAGAGATCCTAGGTCTAGCTCCTACAATGAGCAGTTCTTC	CSARDPRSSSYNEQFF
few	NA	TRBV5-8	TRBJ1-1	TGTGCCAGCAGCTTGGGTGGCGGATTGGCGAACACTGAAGCTTTCTTT	CASSLGGGLANTEAFF